The subject of this entry is one TCR beta chain. TCR beta CDR3 regions were amplified from RNA. When the TCR CDR3 underwent first-round RT-PCR, the HTBI primer set was used. TCRdb ran MiXCR on the multiplex PCR reads and lists one entry per CDR3 protein. The sample carries 550,000 to 850,000 distinct CDR3 sequences, around 20% recorded once. The CDR3 contains 12 residues. V was cut by 0 bases and J by 11 bases, with 10 bases left in between. In germline, CDR1 is LGHNA, CDR2 YNFKEQ. The source of the sample is a study of T cells in Graves' hyperthyroidism and ophthalmopathy. On the study more broadly: Sampling of peripheral blood happened at initial diagnosis, prior to any treatment.

The hyperthyroidism patients had all been newly diagnosed, and their disease duration was under 2 months. Their ages ranged from 18 to 65 years. Patients with uncontrolled infections, other autoimmune diseases, pregnancy or lactation were excluded. Diagnosing involved the use of clinical symptoms, serum thyroxine and TRAb, thyroid ultrasound and orbital computed tomography. The V gene is TRBV4-2, the J gene TRBJ1-1, with a weak D call TRBD1 (6 bases). The clonotype comes from a woman aged 45-59 years with Graves' hyperthyroidism that later progressed to Graves' ophthalmopathy. The sample comprised blood. CDR3 DNA sequence: TGTGCCAGCAGCCAAGAATCAGGGGTCGCTTTCTTT. As protein: CASSQESGVAFF.